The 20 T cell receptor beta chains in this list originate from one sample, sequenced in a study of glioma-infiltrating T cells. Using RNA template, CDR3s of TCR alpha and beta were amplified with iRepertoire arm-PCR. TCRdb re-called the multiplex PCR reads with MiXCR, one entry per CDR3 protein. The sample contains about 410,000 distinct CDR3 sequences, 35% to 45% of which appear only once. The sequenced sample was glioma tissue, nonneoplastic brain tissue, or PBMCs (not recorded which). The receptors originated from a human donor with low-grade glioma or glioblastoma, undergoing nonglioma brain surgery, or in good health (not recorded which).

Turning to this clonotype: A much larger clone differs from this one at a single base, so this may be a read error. CDR3 bases: TGTGCCGGCAGTTCTGGGAACTATGGCTACACCTTC. The encoded protein is CAGSSGNYGYTF. V gene TRBV6-9 combines with J gene TRBJ1-2; no definite D call. CDR3 length equals 12 residues. From germline, CDR1 is MNHGY and CDR2 SVAAGI.

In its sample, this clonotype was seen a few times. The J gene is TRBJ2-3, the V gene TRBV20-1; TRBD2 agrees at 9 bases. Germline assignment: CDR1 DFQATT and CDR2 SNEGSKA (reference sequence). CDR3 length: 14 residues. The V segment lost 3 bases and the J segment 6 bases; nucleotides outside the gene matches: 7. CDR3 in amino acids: CSASLSSGIDTQYF. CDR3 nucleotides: TGCAGTGCTAGTTTGTCTAGCGGGATTGATACGCAGTATTTT.

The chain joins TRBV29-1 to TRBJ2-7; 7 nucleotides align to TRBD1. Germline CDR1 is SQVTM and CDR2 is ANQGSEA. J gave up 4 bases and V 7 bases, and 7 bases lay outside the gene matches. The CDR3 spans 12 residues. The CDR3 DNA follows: TGCAGCGCAGGGGACAGCGGATACGAGCAGTACTTC. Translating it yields CSAGDSGYEQYF.

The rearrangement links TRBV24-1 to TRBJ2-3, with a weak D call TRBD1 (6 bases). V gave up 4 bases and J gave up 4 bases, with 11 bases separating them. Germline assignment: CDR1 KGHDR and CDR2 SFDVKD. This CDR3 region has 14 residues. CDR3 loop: CATSEHRDADTQYF. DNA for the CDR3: TGTGCCACCAGTGAGCACAGGGACGCAGATACGCAGTATTTT.

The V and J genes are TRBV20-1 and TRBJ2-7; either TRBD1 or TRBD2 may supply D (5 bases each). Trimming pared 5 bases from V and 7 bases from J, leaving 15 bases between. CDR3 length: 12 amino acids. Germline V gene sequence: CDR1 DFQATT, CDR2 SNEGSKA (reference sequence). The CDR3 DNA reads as TGCAGTGCTGAGGGACCGTACATTGAGCAGTACTTC. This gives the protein CSAEGPYIEQYF.

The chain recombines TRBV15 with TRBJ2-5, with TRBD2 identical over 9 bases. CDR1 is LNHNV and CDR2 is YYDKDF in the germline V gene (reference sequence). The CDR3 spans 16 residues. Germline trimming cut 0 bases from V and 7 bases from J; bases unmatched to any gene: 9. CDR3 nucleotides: TGTGCCACCAGCAGAGATTATAGCGGGAGCGGTGGGACCCAGTACTTC. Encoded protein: CATSRDYSGSGGTQYF. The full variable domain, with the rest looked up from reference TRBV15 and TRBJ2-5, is DAMVIQNPRYQVTQFGKPVTLSCSQTLNHNVMYWYQQKSSQAPKLLFHYYDKDFNNEADTPDNFQSRRPNTSFCFLDIRSPGLGDTAMYLCATSRDYSGSGGTQYFGPGTRLLVL.

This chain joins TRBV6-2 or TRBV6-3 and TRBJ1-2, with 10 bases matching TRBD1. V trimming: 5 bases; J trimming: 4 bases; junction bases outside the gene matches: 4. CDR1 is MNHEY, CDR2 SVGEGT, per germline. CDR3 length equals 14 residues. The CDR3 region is CASSRQGAVYGYTF. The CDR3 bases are TGTGCCAGCAGTAGACAGGGGGCCGTCTATGGCTACACCTTC.

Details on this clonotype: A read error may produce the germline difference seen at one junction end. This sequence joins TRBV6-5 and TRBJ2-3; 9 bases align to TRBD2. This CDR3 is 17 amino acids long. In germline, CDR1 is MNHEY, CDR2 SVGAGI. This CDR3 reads CASGYTGLAGSTDTQYF. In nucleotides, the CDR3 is TGTGCCAGCGGTTACACAGGGCTAGCGGGGAGCACAGATACGCAGTATTTT.

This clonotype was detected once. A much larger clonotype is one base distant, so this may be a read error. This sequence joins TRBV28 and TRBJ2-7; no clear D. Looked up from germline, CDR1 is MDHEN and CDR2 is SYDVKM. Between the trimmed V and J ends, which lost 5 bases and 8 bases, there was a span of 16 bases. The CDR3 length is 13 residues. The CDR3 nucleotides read TGTGCCAGCAGTCTCTCCTTCGATTACAAGCAGTACTTC. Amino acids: CASSLSFDYKQYF.

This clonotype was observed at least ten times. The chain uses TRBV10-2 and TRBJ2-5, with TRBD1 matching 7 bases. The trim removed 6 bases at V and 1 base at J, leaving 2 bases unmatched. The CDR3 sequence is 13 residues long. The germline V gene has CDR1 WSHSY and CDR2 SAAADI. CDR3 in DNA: TGCGCCAGCAGCCGGGACAGCCAAGAGACCCAGTACTTC. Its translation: CASSRDSQETQYF.

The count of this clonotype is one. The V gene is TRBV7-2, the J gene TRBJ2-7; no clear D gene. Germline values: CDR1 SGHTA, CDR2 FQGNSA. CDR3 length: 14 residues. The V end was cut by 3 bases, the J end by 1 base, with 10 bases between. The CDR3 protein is CASSLAWGSYEQYF. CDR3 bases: TGTGCCAGCAGCTTGGCCTGGGGTTCCTACGAGCAGTACTTC. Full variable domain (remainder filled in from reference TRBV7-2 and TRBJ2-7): GAGVSQSPSNKVTEKGKDVELRCDPISGHTALYWYRQSLGQGLEFLIYFQGNSAPDKSGLPSDRFSAERTGGSVSTLTIQRTQQEDSAVYLCASSLAWGSYEQYFGPGTRLTVT.

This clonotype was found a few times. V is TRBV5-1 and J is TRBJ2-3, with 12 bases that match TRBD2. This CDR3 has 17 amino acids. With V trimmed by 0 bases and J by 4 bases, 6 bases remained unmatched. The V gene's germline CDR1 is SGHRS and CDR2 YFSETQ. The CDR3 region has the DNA TGCGCCAGCAGCTTGGTCGGACTAGCGGGATTAGCAGATACGCAGTATTTT. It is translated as CASSLVGLAGLADTQYF. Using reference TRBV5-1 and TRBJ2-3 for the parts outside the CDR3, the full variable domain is KAGVTQTPRYLIKTRGQQVTLSCSPISGHRSVSWYQQTPGQGLQFLFEYFSETQRNKGNFPGRFSGRQFSNSRSEMNVSTLELGDSALYLCASSLVGLAGLADTQYFGPGTRLTVL.

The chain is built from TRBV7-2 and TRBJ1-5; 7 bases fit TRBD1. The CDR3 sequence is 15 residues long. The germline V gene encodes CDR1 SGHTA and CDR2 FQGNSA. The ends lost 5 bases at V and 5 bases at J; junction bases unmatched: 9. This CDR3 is CASSRGTENYQPQHF. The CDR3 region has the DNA TGTGCCAGCAGCCGAGGGACAGAGAACTATCAGCCCCAGCATTTT. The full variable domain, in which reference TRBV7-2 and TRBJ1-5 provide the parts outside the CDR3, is GAGVSQSPSNKVTEKGKDVELRCDPISGHTALYWYRQSLGQGLEFLIYFQGNSAPDKSGLPSDRFSAERTGGSVSTLTIQRTQQEDSAVYLCASSRGTENYQPQHFGDGTRLSIL.

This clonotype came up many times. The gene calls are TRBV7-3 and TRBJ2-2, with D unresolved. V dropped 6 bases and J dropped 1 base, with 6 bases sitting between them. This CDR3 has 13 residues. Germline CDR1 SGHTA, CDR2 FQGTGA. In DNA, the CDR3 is TGTGCCAGCAGTTTCAGGAACACCGGGGAGCTGTTTTTT. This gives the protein CASSFRNTGELFF.

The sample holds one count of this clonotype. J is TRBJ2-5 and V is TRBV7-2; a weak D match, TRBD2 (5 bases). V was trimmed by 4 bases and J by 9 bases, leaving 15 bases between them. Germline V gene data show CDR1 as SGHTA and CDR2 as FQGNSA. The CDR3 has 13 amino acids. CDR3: CASSSPGVEAQYF. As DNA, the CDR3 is TGTGCCAGCAGCTCGCCCGGGGTGGAGGCCCAGTACTTC.

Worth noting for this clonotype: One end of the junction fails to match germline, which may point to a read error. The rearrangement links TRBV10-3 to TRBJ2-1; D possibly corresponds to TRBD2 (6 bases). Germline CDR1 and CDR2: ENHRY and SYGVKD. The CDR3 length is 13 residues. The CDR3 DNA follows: TGTGCCATCAAGCCGGGACTTGGGGATGAGCGGTTCTTC. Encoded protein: CAIKPGLGDERFF.

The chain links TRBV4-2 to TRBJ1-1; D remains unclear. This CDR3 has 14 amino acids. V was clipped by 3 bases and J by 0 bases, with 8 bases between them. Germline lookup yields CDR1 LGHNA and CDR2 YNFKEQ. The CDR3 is CASSQEVLNTEAFF. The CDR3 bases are TGTGCCAGCAGCCAGGAGGTTTTGAACACTGAAGCTTTCTTT.

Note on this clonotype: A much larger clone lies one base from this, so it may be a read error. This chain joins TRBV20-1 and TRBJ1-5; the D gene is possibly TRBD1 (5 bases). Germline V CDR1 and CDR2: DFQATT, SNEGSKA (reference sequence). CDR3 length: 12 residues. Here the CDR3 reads CSWDVSNPPQHF. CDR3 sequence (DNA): TGCAGTTGGGACGTTAGCAATCCGCCCCAGCATTTT.

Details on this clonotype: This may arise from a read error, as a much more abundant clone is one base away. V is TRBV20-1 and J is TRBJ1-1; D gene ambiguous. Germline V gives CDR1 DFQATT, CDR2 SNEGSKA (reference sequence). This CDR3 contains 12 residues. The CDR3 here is CSAKRQNTEALF. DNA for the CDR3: TGCAGTGCTAAACGCCAGAACACTGAAGCTCTCTTT.

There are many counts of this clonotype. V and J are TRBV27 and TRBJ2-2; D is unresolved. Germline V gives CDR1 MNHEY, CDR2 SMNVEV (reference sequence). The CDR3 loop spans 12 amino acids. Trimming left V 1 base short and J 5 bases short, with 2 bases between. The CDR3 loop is CASSLLTGELFF. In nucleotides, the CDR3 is TGTGCCAGCAGTTTATTGACCGGGGAGCTGTTTTTT.